These 12 T cell receptor beta chains were all obtained from the same sample, sequenced in a study of cytomegalovirus exposure and HLA in healthy donors. Here immunoSEQ multiplex PCR was the method, and the copy in TCRdb shows in-frame clones only, minus some. The repertoire has under 200,000 clones, about 90% of them found once; the top ten carry 4% to 4.5%. The source material was PBMCs. The receptors originated from a young man in good health and CMV-seropositive.

CDR3 DNA: TGTGCCAGTACCAATCAAGGGGGTCCGGGCGAGCAGTACTTC. It is translated as CASTNQGGPGEQYF. The chain combines TRBV19 with TRBJ2-7; a weak D match, TRBD1 (6 bases). Germline-derived CDR1 and CDR2 are LNHDA and SQIVND (reference sequence). This CDR3 has 14 amino acids. V lost 7 bases and J lost 6, with 19 bases in between.

The chain is built from TRBV7-3 and TRBJ2-3; D might be TRBD2 (5 bases). CDR1 is SGHTA, CDR2 FQGTGA, per germline. Trimming shortened V by 2 bases and J by 0 bases, and 12 bases separated the two germline ends. This CDR3 is 16 amino acids long. CDR3 DNA: TGTGCCAGCAGCTTATCTTTGGCGGGCAGCACAGATACGCAGTATTTT. This sequence encodes CASSLSLAGSTDTQYF.

The rearrangement joins TRBV27 to TRBJ2-1; TRBD2 agrees at 10 bases. The CDR3 sequence is 14 residues long. Germline V gene data show CDR1 as MNHEY and CDR2 as SMNVEV (reference sequence). V shed 6 bases and J 9 bases; nucleotides not matched to a gene: 8. The CDR3 DNA reads TGTGCCAGCAGGGAGTCTAGCGGGAGCGGTGAGCAGTTCTTC. It specifies CASRESSGSGEQFF.

This chain connects TRBV28 to TRBJ2-1, with 12 bases identical to TRBD2. In germline, CDR1 is MDHEN, CDR2 SYDVKM. This CDR3 spans 15 amino acids. With V trimmed by 6 bases and J by 6 bases, 6 bases remained unmatched. CDR3 DNA sequence: TGTGCCAGCAGAACTAGCGGGAGGATTGGCAATGAGCAGTTCTTC. This encodes CASRTSGRIGNEQFF.

This chain uses TRBV5-4 with TRBJ2-3; 9 bases align to TRBD2. This CDR3 is built from 16 residues. V lost 0 bases to trimming and J lost 3 bases; unmatched junction nucleotides: 5. CDR1 and CDR2 (germline): SGHNT, YYREEE (reference sequence). CDR3 DNA: TGTGCCAGCAGCTTGGCCGGCGGGAGGGGTACAGATACGCAGTATTTT. Its protein is CASSLAGGRGTDTQYF.

This clone was counted once. This rearrangement joins TRBV6-1 to TRBJ2-1, with 10 bases identical to TRBD1. The germline V gene encodes CDR1 MNHNS and CDR2 SASEGT. This CDR3 spans 17 amino acids. V trimming: 3 bases; J trimming: 0 bases; junction bases outside the gene matches: 5. For the CDR3, the DNA is TGTGCCAGCAGTGATGGGACAGGGGTTTACTCCTACAATGAGCAGTTCTTC. Its protein product is CASSDGTGVYSYNEQFF.

This clone was found many times. This chain links TRBV4-1 with TRBJ2-1; the match to TRBD2 covers 8 bases. The CDR3 extends over 15 amino acids. Trimming cost V 1 base and J 7 bases; bases outside gene matches: 6. CDR1 is MGHRA and CDR2 is YSYEKL in the germline V gene. The CDR3 nucleotides read TGCGCCAGCAGCCAAGGTCCAGCGGGAGTAAATGAGCAGTTCTTC. Protein product: CASSQGPAGVNEQFF.

The genes are TRBV5-4 and TRBJ2-7; D may be TRBD1 (7 bases). This CDR3 is 14 amino acids long. Germline lookup yields CDR1 SGHNT and CDR2 YYREEE (reference sequence). The V and J ends lost 4 bases and 8 bases respectively, with 19 bases between them. This CDR3 reads CASSGRGDPTKQYF. In DNA form, the CDR3 reads TGTGCCAGCAGCGGCAGGGGGGATCCTACGAAGCAGTACTTC.

This chain connects TRBV7-2 to TRBJ2-2; tentative D call: TRBD2 (5 bases). The CDR3 consists of 16 residues. V dropped 3 bases and J dropped 5 bases, with 16 bases sitting between them. Germline V gene sequence: CDR1 SGHTA, CDR2 FQGNSA. CDR3 nucleotide sequence: TGTGCCAGCAGCTTGTTCGGACCTTCGGGGACCGGGGAGCTGTTTTTT. This translates into CASSLFGPSGTGELFF.

The chain couples TRBV7-9 to TRBJ1-2, with 8 bases that match TRBD1. Germline-derived CDR1 and CDR2 are SEHNR and FQNEAQ (reference sequence). The CDR3 is 14 amino acids. Losses at the gene ends were 2 bases for V and 7 bases for J; bases not matched to a gene: 6. CDR3 amino acids: CASSLSTGGSGYTF. CDR3 DNA sequence: TGTGCCAGCAGCTTATCCACAGGGGGTAGTGGCTACACCTTC.

In this sample, this clone turned up once. The CDR3 bases are TGTGCCAGCAGCTTACGGGGGTCTAACGAGCAGTACTTC. It codes for CASSLRGSNEQYF. The V call is TRBV13, the J call TRBJ2-7; perhaps TRBD2 as D (6 bases). The length of the CDR3 is 13 residues. Germline-derived CDR1 and CDR2 are PRHDT and FYEKMQ (reference sequence). The V gene lost 2 bases and the J gene lost 5 bases, with 10 bases spanning the gap. The whole variable domain, remainder taken from reference TRBV13 and TRBJ2-7, is AAGVIQSPRHLIKEKRETATLKCYPIPRHDTVYWYQQGPGQDPQFLISFYEKMQSDKGSIPDRFSAQQFSDYHSELNMSSLELGDSALYFCASSLRGSNEQYFGPGTRLTVT.

The chain carries TRBV6-5 and TRBJ2-3, with D possibly being TRBD2 (6 bases). Per the germline V gene, CDR1 is MNHEY and CDR2 is SVGAGI. The CDR3 consists of 14 residues. The ends were cut back, 5 bases at V and 2 bases at J, with 11 bases in the middle. The CDR3 DNA reads TGTGCCAGCAGTCGACTAGATCTCACAGATACGCAGTATTTT. It codes for CASSRLDLTDTQYF.